This is a list of T cell receptor beta chains from one sample in a study of OX40 agonist ivuxolimab in advanced cancers. Assay used: immunoSEQ multiplex PCR; TCRdb lists only in-frame clones, some missing. The table has 20,000 to 25,000 clones, around four fifths seen once. The material sequenced was CD4+ or CD8+ T cells sorted from blood, taken in a trial of the OX40 agonist ivuxolimab. These receptors came from an adult with an advanced solid tumor such as melanoma, head and neck, liver or kidney cancer. The CDR3 runs from the conserved cysteine through the conserved F or W. D genes are given only for firm matches. Clone sizes are given selectively: once, few, many, or a class where the clone is expanded.

D gene,V gene,J gene,clone size,CDR3 protein,CDR3 DNA
TRBD2,TRBV6-5,TRBJ2-1,once,CASTTSGGADNEQFF,TGTGCCAGCACGACTAGCGGGGGGGCTGACAATGAGCAGTTCTTC
-,TRBV7-3,TRBJ1-4,-,CASSLGSGRLFF,TGTGCCAGCAGCCTAGGTTCAGGGCGACTGTTTTTT
-,TRBV9,TRBJ1-1,-,CASSVEWADQAFF,TGTGCCAGCAGCGTAGAGTGGGCCGATCAAGCTTTCTTT
TRBD1,TRBV6-5,TRBJ1-2,-,CASSWTGEGGYTF,TGTGCCAGCTCTTGGACAGGGGAAGGTGGCTACACCTTC
TRBD1,TRBV14,TRBJ2-3,-,CASSQGSNRGTDTQYF,TGTGCCAGCAGCCAAGGATCGAACAGGGGGACAGATACGCAGTATTTT
TRBD1,TRBV4-3,TRBJ1-3,-,CASSHGTGGPYSGNTIYF,TGCGCCAGCAGCCATGGGACAGGGGGCCCATACTCTGGAAACACCATATATTTT
-,TRBV6-5,TRBJ2-1,-,CASSPSGPTPNEQFF,TGTGCCAGCAGTCCGTCGGGACCGACCCCCAATGAGCAGTTCTTC
-,TRBV7-3,TRBJ1-2,few,CASSFSAVYGYTF,TGTGCCAGCAGCTTCTCGGCCGTCTATGGCTACACCTTC
TRBD2,TRBV5-6,TRBJ2-7,-,CASSLWTSGEGEQYF,TGTGCCAGCAGCCTATGGACTAGCGGGGAGGGGGAGCAGTACTTC
-,TRBV14,TRBJ1-2,-,CASSPSWGHGYTF,TGTGCCAGCAGCCCATCATGGGGGCATGGCTACACCTTC
TRBD1,TRBV6-1,TRBJ1-6,-,CASTGWDRENSPLHF,TGTGCCAGCACTGGGTGGGACAGGGAGAATTCACCCCTCCACTTT
TRBD1,TRBV6-1,TRBJ2-4,once,CASSEWTGQNIQYF,TGTGCCAGCAGTGAATGGACAGGGCAAAACATTCAGTACTTC
TRBD1,TRBV27,TRBJ1-4,-,CASRLIRQGGSKEKLFF,TGTGCCAGCAGGCTAATCAGACAGGGCGGGTCCAAGGAAAAACTGTTTTTT
-,TRBV18,TRBJ1-6,-,CASSPGGGSPLHF,TGTGCCAGCTCACCGGGGGGGGGATCACCCCTCCACTTT
-,TRBV25-1,TRBJ1-6,-,CASSSTFSPLHF,TGTGCCAGCAGTAGTACGTTTTCACCCCTCCACTTT
TRBD1,TRBV5-6,TRBJ1-4,-,CASSRGQGVGTNEKLFF,TGTGCCAGCAGCCGAGGACAGGGGGTAGGAACTAATGAAAAACTGTTTTTT
TRBD1,TRBV25-1,TRBJ2-7,-,CASSWGTGGSYEQYF,TGTGCCAGCAGTTGGGGTACAGGGGGCTCCTACGAGCAGTACTTC
-,TRBV6-6,TRBJ2-3,-,CASSYSLADTQYF,TGTGCCAGCAGTTATTCCCTAGCGGATACGCAGTATTTT
-,TRBV4-3,TRBJ1-3,once,CASSQDRYRLGNTIYF,TGCGCCAGCAGCCAAGATAGGTACAGGTTAGGAAACACCATATATTTT
TRBD2,TRBV9,TRBJ2-2,once,CASSVGGLAGYANTGELFF,TGTGCCAGCAGCGTAGGGGGACTAGCGGGCTACGCGAACACCGGGGAGCTGTTTTTT
-,TRBV9,TRBJ2-5,-,CASSEGSGDRWGTQETQYF,TGTGCCAGCAGCGAGGGGTCGGGGGATCGGTGGGGCACACAAGAGACCCAGTACTTC
TRBD1,TRBV2,TRBJ1-1,-,CASPQGALNTEAFF,TGTGCCAGCCCACAGGGGGCCCTGAACACTGAAGCTTTCTTT
-,TRBV19,TRBJ1-2,-,CASSIGGSGYTF,TGTGCCAGTAGTATCGGTGGCTCCGGCTACACCTTC
-,TRBV29-1,TRBJ2-1,-,CSVEGGHDRVSYNEQFF,TGCAGCGTTGAAGGGGGGCACGACAGAGTCTCCTACAATGAGCAGTTCTTC
-,TRBV6-6,TRBJ2-6,-,CATFSGANVLTF,TGTGCCACCTTCTCTGGGGCCAACGTCCTGACTTTC
TRBD1,TRBV19,TRBJ2-7,-,CASSIWDSSYEQYF,TGTGCCAGTAGTATATGGGACAGCTCCTACGAGCAGTACTTC
-,TRBV29-1,TRBJ1-1,few,CSVGENTEAFF,TGCAGCGTTGGGGAAAACACTGAAGCTTTCTTT